This T cell receptor beta chain comes out of a study of vaccination and CD4 T cells after COVID-19. Study summary: From HCoV-229E, HCoV-OC43, HCoV-NL63 and SARS-CoV-2, overlapping spike peptides were used to stimulate the cells.

An Oncomine TCR Beta short-read assay was used to sequence the DNA from cultured CD4+ T cells. TCRdb processed the PCR reads anew with MiXCR; each CDR3 protein has one entry. The profile shows under 25,000 distinct CDR3 sequences, 45% to 65% of them singletons. Germline values: CDR1 DFQATT, CDR2 SNEGSKA (reference sequence). V was clipped by 6 bases and J by 7 bases, with 12 bases between them. This CDR3 is built from 12 residues. Sample treatment: approximately 11-day PBMC culture with coronavirus spike peptide pools or control peptides (ViraFEST assay). As regards this clonotype: Its antigen is undetermined.

The V call is TRBV20-1, the J call TRBJ1-4; no clear D. This sequence originates from a human donor who had recovered from COVID-19. Sequencing used CD4+ T cells from blood, cultured in vitro. The CDR3 DNA sequence: TGCAGTGCACGTGGGGTCAGTGAAAAACTGTTTTTT. Its translation: CSARGVSEKLFF.